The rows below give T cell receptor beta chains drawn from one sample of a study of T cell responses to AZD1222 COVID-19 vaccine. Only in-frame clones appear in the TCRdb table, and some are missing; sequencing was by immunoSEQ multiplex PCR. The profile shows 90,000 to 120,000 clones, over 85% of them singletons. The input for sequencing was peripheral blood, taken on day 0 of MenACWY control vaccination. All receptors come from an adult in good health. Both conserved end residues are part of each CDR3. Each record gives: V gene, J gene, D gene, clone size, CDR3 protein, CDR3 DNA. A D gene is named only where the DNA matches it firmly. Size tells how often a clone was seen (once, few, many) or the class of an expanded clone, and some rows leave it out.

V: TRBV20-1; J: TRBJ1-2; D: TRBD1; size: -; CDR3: CSAGDRVGYTF; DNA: TGCAGTGCCGGGGACAGGGTTGGCTACACCTTC
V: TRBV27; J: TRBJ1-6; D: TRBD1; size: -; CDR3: CASSLGQGLENSPLHF; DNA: TGTGCCAGCAGTTTAGGACAGGGATTAGAGAATTCACCCCTCCACTTT
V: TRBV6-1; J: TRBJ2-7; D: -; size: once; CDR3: CASSEVRGISYEQYF; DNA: TGTGCCAGCAGTGAAGTAAGGGGTATTAGCTACGAGCAGTACTTC
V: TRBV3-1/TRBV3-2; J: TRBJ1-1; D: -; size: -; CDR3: CASSQDPGGTEAFF; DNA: TGTGCCAGCAGCCAGGATCCTGGGGGCACTGAAGCTTTCTTT
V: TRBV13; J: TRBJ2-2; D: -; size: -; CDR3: CASGTVNTGELFF; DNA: TGTGCCAGTGGGACGGTGAACACCGGGGAGCTGTTTTTT
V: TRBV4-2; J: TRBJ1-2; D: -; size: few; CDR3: CASSQDQNYGYTF; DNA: TGTGCCAGCAGCCAAGACCAGAACTATGGCTACACCTTC
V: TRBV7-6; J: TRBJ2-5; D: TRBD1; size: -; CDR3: CASTLIRGQETQYF; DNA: TGTGCCAGCACGCTTATCAGGGGGCAGGAGACCCAGTACTTC
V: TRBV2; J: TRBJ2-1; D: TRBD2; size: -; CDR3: CASTQRGPLNNEQFF; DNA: TGTGCCAGCACCCAGCGGGGGCCTCTGAACAATGAGCAGTTCTTC
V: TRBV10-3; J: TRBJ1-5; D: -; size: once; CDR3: CAISPGANQPQHF; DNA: TGTGCCATCAGTCCAGGGGCCAATCAGCCCCAGCATTTT
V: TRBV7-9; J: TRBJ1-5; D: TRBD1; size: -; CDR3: CASSIGTGGMVQPQHF; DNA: TGTGCCAGCAGCATCGGGACAGGGGGCATGGTTCAGCCCCAGCATTTT
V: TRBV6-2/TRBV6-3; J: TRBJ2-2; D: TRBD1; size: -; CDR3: CASSDPGQGATGELFF; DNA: TGTGCCAGCAGTGACCCGGGACAGGGGGCCACCGGGGAGCTGTTTTTT
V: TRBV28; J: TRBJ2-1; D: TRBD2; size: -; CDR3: CASSLGRLAGGVYNEQFF; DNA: TGTGCCAGCAGTTTAGGGCGACTAGCGGGGGGGGTATACAATGAGCAGTTCTTC
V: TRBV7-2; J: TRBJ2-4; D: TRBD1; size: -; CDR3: CASSGGDRGAKNIQYF; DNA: TGTGCCAGCAGCGGCGGGGACAGGGGTGCCAAAAACATTCAGTACTTC
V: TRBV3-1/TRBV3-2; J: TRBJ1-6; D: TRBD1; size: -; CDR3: CASSQGLLSGGSSPLHF; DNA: TGTGCCAGCAGCCAAGGTCTTTTGTCAGGGGGCAGTTCACCCCTCCACTTT
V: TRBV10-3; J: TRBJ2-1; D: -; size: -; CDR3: CAISSAGRDEQFF; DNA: TGTGCCATCAGTTCGGCAGGGCGCGATGAGCAGTTCTTC
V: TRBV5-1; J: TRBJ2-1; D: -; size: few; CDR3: CASTEQSSYNEQFF; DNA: TGCGCCAGCACGGAACAAAGCTCCTACAATGAGCAGTTCTTC
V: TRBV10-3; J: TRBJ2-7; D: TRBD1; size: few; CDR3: CAISESRVTGTYEQYF; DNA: TGTGCCATCAGTGAGTCGCGGGTGACAGGGACCTACGAGCAGTACTTC
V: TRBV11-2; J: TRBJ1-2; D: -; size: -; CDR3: CASSLAGETMYGYTF; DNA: TGTGCCAGCAGCTTAGCCGGGGAAACAATGTATGGCTACACCTTC
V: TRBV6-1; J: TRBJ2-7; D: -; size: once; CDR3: CASRVRDPYEQYF; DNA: TGTGCCAGCAGGGTCCGTGACCCCTACGAGCAGTACTTC
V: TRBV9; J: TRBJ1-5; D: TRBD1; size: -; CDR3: CASSGTGGSNQPQHF; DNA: TGTGCCAGCAGCGGGACAGGGGGTAGCAATCAGCCCCAGCATTTT
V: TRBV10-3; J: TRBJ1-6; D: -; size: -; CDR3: CAISDPTRNSPLHF; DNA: TGTGCCATCAGTGACCCGACCAGGAATTCACCCCTCCACTTT
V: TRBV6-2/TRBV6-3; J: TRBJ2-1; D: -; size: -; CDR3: CASSYDRRGGNEQFF; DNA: TGTGCCAGCAGTTATGACAGGCGAGGGGGCAATGAGCAGTTCTTC
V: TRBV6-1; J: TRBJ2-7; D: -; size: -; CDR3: CASSDGYEQYF; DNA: TGTGCCAGCAGTGATGGGTACGAGCAGTACTTC
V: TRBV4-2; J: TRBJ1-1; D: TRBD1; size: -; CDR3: CASSPLQGFRDTEAFF; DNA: TGTGCCAGCAGCCCATTACAGGGGTTCCGGGACACTGAAGCTTTCTTT
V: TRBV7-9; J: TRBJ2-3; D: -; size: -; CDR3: CASRSPERETDTQYF; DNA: TGTGCCAGCAGGTCACCGGAGAGGGAAACAGATACGCAGTATTTT
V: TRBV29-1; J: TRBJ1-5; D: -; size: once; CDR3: CSVIWHGRGSNQPQHF; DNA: TGCAGCGTTATATGGCATGGGCGGGGAAGCAATCAGCCCCAGCATTTT
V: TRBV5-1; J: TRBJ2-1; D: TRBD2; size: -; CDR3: CASSITSGGANEQFF; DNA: TGCGCCAGCAGCATAACTAGCGGGGGTGCCAATGAGCAGTTCTTC
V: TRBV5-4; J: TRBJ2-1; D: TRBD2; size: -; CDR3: CASSLVTGGETSGGLNEQFF; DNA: TGTGCCAGCAGCTTGGTGACAGGGGGAGAGACTAGCGGGGGGTTAAATGAGCAGTTCTTC
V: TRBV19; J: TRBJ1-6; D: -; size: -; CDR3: CASSGASRDNSPLHF; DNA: TGTGCCAGTAGTGGGGCCAGCAGGGATAATTCACCCCTCCACTTT
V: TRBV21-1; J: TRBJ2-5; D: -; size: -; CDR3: CASSKDSGGPYDQYF; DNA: TGTGCCAGCAGCAAAGATAGCGGGGGGCCCTACGACCAGTACTTC
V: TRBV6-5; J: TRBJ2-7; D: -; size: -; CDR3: CASSYSLGSGEQYF; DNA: TGTGCCAGCAGTTACTCGTTGGGGTCCGGGGAGCAGTACTTC
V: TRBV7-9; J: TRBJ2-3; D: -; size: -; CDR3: CASIGVAGSTDTQYF; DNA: TGTGCCAGCATAGGTGTGGCAGGTTCCACAGATACGCAGTATTTT
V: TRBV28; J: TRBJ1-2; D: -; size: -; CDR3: CASNTQGNGYTF; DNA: TGTGCCAGCAATACACAGGGAAATGGCTACACCTTC
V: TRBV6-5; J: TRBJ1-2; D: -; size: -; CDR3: CASTGWGNYGYTF; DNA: TGTGCCAGCACCGGCTGGGGGAACTATGGCTACACCTTC
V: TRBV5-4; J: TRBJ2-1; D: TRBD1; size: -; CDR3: CASSWRDRRKSEQFF; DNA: TGTGCCAGCAGCTGGAGGGACAGGAGGAAAAGTGAGCAGTTCTTC
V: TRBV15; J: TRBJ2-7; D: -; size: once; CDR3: CATSSHRQYEQYF; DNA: TGTGCCACCAGCTCCCACCGACAGTACGAGCAGTACTTC
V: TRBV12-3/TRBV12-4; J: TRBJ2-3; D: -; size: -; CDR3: CASSLLLGDTQYF; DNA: TGTGCCAGCAGTTTACTCCTCGGTGATACGCAGTATTTT
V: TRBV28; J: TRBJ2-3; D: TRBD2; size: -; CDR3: CASSLPGLAGTDTQYF; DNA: TGTGCCAGCAGTTTACCGGGACTAGCGGGCACAGATACGCAGTATTTT
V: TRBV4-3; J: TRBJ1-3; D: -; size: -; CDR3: CASSQEPGQSSGNTIYF; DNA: TGCGCCAGCAGCCAAGAGCCCGGACAGAGCTCTGGAAACACCATATATTTT
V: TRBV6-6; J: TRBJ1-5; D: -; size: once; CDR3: CASSPGTPGGSGQPQHF; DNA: TGTGCCAGCAGTCCAGGGACCCCCGGGGGCTCGGGTCAGCCCCAGCATTTT